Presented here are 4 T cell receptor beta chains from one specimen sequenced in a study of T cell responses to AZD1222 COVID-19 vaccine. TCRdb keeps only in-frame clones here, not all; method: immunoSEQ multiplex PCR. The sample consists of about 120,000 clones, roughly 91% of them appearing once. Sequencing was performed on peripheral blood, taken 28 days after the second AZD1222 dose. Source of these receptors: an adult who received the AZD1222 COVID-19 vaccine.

The CDR3 nucleotides are TGTGCCAGCAGCCCGGCGAGCCGAGAGACCCAGTACTTC. Translated: CASSPASRETQYF. The V gene is TRBV7-6, the J gene TRBJ2-5; no clear D gene. The length of the CDR3 is 13 residues. V was trimmed by 5 bases and J by 4 bases, leaving 11 bases between them. Germline lookup yields CDR1 SGHVS and CDR2 FNYEAQ.

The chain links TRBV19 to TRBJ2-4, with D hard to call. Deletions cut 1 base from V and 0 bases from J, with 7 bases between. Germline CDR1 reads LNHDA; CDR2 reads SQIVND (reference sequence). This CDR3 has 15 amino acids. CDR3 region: CASSIGWVAKNIQYF. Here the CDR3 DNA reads TGTGCCAGTAGTATAGGTTGGGTAGCCAAAAACATTCAGTACTTC.

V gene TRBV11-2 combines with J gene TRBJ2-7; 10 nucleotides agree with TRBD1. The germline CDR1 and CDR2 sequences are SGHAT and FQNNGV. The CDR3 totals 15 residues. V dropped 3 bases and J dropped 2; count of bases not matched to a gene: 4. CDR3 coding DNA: TGTGCCAGCAGCTTCGAGACAGGGGGCACCTACGAGCAGTACTTC. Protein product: CASSFETGGTYEQYF.

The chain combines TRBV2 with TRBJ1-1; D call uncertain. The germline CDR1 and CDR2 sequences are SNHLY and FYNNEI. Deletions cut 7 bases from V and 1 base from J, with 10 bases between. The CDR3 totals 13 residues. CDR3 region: CASKVTANTEAFF. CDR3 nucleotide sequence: TGTGCCAGCAAGGTTACAGCGAACACTGAAGCTTTCTTT.